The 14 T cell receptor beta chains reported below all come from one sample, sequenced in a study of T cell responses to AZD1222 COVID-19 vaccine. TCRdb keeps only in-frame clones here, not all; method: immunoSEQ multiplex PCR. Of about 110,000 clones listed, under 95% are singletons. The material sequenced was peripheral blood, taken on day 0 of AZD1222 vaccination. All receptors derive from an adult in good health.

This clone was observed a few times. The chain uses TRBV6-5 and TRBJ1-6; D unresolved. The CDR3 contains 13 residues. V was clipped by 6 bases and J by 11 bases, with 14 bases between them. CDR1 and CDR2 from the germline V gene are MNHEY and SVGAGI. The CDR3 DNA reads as TGTGCCAGCAGCCCATCGGATCGGCCACCCCTCCACTTT. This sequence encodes CASSPSDRPPLHF.

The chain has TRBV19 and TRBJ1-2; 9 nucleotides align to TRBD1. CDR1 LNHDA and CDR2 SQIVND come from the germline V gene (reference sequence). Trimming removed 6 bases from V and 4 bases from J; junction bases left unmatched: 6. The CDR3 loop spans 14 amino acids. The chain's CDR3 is CASRYRGLSYGYTF. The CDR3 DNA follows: TGTGCCAGTAGGTACAGGGGGCTCAGCTATGGCTACACCTTC. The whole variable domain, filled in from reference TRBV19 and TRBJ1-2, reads DGGITQSPKYLFRKEGQNVTLSCEQNLNHDAMYWYRQDPGQGLRLIYYSQIVNDFQKGDIAEGYSVSREKKESFPLTVTSAQKNPTAFYLCASRYRGLSYGYTFGSGTRLTVV.

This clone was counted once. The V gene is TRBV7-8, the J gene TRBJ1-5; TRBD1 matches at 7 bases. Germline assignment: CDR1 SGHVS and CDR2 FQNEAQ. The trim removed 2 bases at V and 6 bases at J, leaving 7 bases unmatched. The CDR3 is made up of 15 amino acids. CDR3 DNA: TGTGCCAGCAGCTTAACCCCAGGGGGTGGTCAGCCCCAGCATTTT. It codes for CASSLTPGGGQPQHF.

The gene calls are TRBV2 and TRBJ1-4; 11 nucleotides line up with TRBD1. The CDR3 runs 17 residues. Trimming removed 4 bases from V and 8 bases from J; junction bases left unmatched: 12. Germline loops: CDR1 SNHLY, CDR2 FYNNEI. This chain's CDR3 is CASSAGTGGSAGEKLFF. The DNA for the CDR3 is TGTGCCAGCAGTGCTGGGACAGGGGGTTCAGCGGGGGAAAAACTGTTTTTT. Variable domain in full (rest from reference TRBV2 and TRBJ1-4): EPEVTQTPSHQVTQMGQEVILRCVPISNHLYFYWYRQILGQKVEFLVSFYNNEISEKSEIFDDQFSVERPDGSNFTLKIRSTKLEDSAMYFCASSAGTGGSAGEKLFFGSGTQLSVL.

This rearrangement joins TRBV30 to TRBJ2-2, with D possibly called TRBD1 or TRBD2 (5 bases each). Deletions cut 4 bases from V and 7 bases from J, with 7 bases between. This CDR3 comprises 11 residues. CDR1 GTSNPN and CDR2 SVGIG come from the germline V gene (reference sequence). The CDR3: CAWMGVGELFF. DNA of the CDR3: TGTGCCTGGATGGGGGTCGGGGAGCTGTTTTTT.

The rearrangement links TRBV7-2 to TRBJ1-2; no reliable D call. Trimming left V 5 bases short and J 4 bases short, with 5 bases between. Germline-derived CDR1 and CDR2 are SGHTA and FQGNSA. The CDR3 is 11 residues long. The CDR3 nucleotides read TGTGCCAGCAGCGGAAGCTATGGCTACACCTTC. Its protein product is CASSGSYGYTF.

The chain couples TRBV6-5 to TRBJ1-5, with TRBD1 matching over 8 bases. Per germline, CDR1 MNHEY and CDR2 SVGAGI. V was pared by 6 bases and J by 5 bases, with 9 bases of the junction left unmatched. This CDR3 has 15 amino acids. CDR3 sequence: CASSRTGLKDQPQHF. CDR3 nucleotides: TGTGCCAGCAGCCGGACAGGGTTGAAGGATCAGCCCCAGCATTTT.

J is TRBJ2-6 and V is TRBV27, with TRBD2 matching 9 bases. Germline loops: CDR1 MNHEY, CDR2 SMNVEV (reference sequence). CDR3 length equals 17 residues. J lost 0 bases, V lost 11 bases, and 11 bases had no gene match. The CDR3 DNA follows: TGTGCCTGCCAGAGGCTAGCGGGGTCCTCTGGGGCCAACGTCCTGACTTTC. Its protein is CACQRLAGSSGANVLTF.

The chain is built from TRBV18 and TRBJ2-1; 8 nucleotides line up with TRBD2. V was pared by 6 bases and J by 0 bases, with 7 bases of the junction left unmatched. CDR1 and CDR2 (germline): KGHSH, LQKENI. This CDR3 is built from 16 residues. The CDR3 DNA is TGTGCCAGCTCGCCGCTACTAGCGGACTCCTACAATGAGCAGTTCTTC. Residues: CASSPLLADSYNEQFF.

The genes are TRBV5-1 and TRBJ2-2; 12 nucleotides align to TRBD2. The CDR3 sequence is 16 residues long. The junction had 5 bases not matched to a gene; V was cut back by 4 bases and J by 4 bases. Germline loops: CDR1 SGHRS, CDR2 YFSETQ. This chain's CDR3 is CASSDPSGRATGELFF. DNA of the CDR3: TGCGCCAGCAGCGACCCTAGCGGGAGGGCCACCGGGGAGCTGTTTTTT.

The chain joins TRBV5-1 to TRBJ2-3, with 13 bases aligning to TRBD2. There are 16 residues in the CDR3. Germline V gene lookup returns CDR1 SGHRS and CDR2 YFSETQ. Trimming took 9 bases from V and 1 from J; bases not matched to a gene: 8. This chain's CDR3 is CATSGTSGARTDTQYF. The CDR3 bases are TGCGCCACATCCGGGACTAGCGGGGCCCGCACAGATACGCAGTATTTT.

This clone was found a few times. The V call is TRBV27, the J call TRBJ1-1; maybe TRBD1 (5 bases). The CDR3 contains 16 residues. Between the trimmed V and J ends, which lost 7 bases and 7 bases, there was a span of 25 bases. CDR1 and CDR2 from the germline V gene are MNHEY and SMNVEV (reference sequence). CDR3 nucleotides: TGTGCCAGCACCACCACCCCCGGGGCGGGCCTTGTTGAAGCTTTCTTT. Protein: CASTTTPGAGLVEAFF.

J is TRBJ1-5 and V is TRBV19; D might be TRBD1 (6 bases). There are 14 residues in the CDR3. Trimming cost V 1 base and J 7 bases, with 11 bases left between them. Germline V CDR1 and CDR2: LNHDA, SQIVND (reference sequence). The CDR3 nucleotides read TGTGCCAGTAGTATAGTTACAGGGAGGCAGCCCCAGCATTTT. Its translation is CASSIVTGRQPQHF.

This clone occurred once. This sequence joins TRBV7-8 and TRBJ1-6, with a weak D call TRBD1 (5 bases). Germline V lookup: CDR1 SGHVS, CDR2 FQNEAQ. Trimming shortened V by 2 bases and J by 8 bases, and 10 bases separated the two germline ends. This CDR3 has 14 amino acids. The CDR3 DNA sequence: TGTGCCAGCAGCTTAAAACAGGCGGATTCACCCCTCCACTTT. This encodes CASSLKQADSPLHF.